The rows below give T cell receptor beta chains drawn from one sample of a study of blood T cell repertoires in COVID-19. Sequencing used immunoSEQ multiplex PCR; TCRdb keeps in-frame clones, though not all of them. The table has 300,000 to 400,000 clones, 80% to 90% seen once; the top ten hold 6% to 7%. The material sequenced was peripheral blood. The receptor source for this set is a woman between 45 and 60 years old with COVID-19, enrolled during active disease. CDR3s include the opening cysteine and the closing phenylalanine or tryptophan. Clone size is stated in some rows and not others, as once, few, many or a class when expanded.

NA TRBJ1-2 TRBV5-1 CASSLGYGYGYTF
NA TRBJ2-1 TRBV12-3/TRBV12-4 CASRLTAINEQFF
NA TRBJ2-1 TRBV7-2 CASSVSRTGETQDEQFF
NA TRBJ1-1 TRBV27 CASRKGQLNTEAFF
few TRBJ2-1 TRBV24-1 CATAGTGGNNEQFF
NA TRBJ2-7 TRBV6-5 CAGETGISYEQYF
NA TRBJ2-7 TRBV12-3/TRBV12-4 CASRFRGYEQYF
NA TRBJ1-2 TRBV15 CATSKGQGYGYTF
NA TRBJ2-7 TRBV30 CAVDRGNPYEQYF
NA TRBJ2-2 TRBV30 CAWATANTGELFF
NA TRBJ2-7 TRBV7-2 CASSLARSYEQYF
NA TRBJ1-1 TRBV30 CAWSRQGLMNTEAFF
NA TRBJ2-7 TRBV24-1 CATSDRNTDRTYEQYF
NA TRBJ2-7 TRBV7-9 CASSLAGWGQGLNEQYF
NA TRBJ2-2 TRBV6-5 CASSRGLAGIRELFF
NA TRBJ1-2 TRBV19 CASSAGGTASHYGYTF
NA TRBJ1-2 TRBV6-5 CASSYSFDSEYGYTF
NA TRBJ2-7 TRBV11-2 CASSLTSGSYEQYF
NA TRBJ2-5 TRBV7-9 CASSSSHRLRGPETQYF
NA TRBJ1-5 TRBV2 CASNGDRGLGQPQHF
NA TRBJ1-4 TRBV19 CATKTSDSSEKLFF
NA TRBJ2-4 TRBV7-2 CASSLGLAGKNIQYF
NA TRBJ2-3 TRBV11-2 CASSLSSGLTQYF
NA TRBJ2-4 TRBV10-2 CASRASGENIQYF
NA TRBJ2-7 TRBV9 CASSDPSEGYEQYF
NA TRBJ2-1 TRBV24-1 CATSAPGLAVNSYNEQFF
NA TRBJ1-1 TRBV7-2 CASSINGGRTEAFF
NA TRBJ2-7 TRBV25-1 CASSRQGSYEQYF
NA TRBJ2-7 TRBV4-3 CASSSQAATYEQYF
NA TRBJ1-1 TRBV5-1 CASSPAGNGGTEAFF
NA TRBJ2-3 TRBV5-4 CASTLGHAVTDTQYF
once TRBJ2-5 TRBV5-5 CASSLARLAGGEETQYF
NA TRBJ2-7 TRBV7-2 CASSFGGGSYEQYF
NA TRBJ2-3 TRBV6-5 CASRGGRGGEDTQYF
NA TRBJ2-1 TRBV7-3 CASSLHRTLPPGEQFF
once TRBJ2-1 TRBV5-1 CASSYGTGFGEQFF
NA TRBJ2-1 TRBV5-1 CASSLVGSGSVSEQFF
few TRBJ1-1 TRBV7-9 CASSLDQVRDTEAFF
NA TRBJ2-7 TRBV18 CASSPSGLGVSEQYF